These 29 T cell receptor beta chains were all obtained from the same sample, sequenced in a study of T cells expressing NK-cell markers. TCRdb re-called the 5' RACE reads; every CDR3 protein appears as one record, without DNA. Its table lists 250,000 or so distinct CDR3 sequences. The sequenced sample consisted of blood T cells: a sorted CD56 or NKG2C T cell subset, CD4+ or CD8+ T cells, or bulk PBMC T cells (not recorded which). The receptor set was obtained from a woman between 18 and 70 years old in good health.

The chain joins TRBV28 to TRBJ2-7; TCRdb names TRBD2, which stays unverified in the absence of DNA. The CDR3 contains 11 residues. CDR1 MDHEN and CDR2 SYDVKM come from the germline V gene. The CDR3 here is CASSFLAAVYF.

The V and J genes are TRBV7-2 and TRBJ2-3. Germline values: CDR1 SGHTA, CDR2 FQGNSA. The CDR3 loop spans 15 amino acids. The CDR3 reads CASSLALPTTDTQYF.

This sequence joins TRBV5-6 and TRBJ1-5; the D call of TRBD1 rests on TCRdb alone, since no DNA is present to check it. Germline lookup yields CDR1 SGHDT and CDR2 YYEEEE. CDR3 length: 16 residues. CDR3 amino acids: CASSFRGIREDQPQHF.

The chain employs TRBV14 and TRBJ2-2; the D call of TRBD2 rests on TCRdb alone, since no DNA is present to check it. This CDR3 region has 13 residues. CDR1 is SGHDN and CDR2 is FVKESK in the germline V gene. The CDR3 loop is CASSERRTGELFF. Filled out from reference TRBV14 and TRBJ2-2, the complete variable domain reads EAGVTQFPSHSVIEKGQTVTLRCDPISGHDNLYWYRRVMGKEIKFLLHFVKESKQDESGMPNNRFLAERTGGTYSTLKVQPAELEDSGVYFCASSERRTGELFFGEGSRLTVL.

The rearrangement uses TRBV5-4 and TRBJ1-6. In germline, CDR1 is SGHNT, CDR2 YYREEE (reference sequence). The CDR3 contains 16 residues. CDR3 amino acids: CASSLVGGVFSSPLHF.

This rearrangement joins TRBV15 to TRBJ2-7; TCRdb's D call of TRBD2 is untestable without DNA. The CDR3 totals 16 residues. Per germline, CDR1 LNHNV and CDR2 YYDKDF (reference sequence). The CDR3 sequence is CATSRDKSAGNYEQYF.

This chain uses TRBV20-1 with TRBJ2-7; lacking DNA, the TRBD1 call made by TCRdb goes unchecked. This CDR3 is built from 13 residues. Looked up from germline, CDR1 is DFQATT and CDR2 is SNEGSKA (reference sequence). CDR3 amino acids: CSAETGVRYEQYF.

The CDR3 sequence is CSVKDGNTEAFF. The chain combines TRBV29-1 with TRBJ1-1. Germline V CDR1 and CDR2: SQVTM, ANQGSEA. This CDR3 comprises 12 residues.

CDR3 sequence reads: CASIGRERMFF. The J gene is TRBJ2-2, the V gene TRBV27. This CDR3 comprises 11 residues. Germline V gene lookup returns CDR1 MNHEY and CDR2 SMNVEV (reference sequence).

The J gene is TRBJ2-2, the V gene TRBV12-3 or TRBV12-4; TCRdb's D call of TRBD1 is untestable without DNA. This CDR3 is 15 amino acids long. The CDR3 sequence is CASSLLGQATGELFF.

The chain has TRBV25-1 and TRBJ2-1; checking the TCRdb D call of TRBD1 is not possible without DNA. Germline CDR1 MGHDK, CDR2 SYGVNS. CDR3 length: 16 amino acids. CDR3 region: CASSAPGAYSYNEQFF.

The V gene is TRBV7-2, the J gene TRBJ2-5; TCRdb returns TRBD2, unconfirmable since there is no DNA. This CDR3 contains 14 residues. Germline CDR1 is SGHTA and CDR2 is FQGNSA. CDR3 in amino acids: CASSRLAGQETQYF.

The V call is TRBV6-2 or TRBV6-3, the J call TRBJ2-1. CDR3 length equals 12 residues. CDR1 and CDR2 from the germline V gene are MNHEY and SVGEGT. CDR3 sequence: CASRRSYNEQFF.

The V gene is TRBV20-1, the J gene TRBJ2-7; TCRdb outputs TRBD2, but without DNA this stays unchecked. CDR3 length: 16 residues. Per the germline V gene, CDR1 is DFQATT and CDR2 is SNEGSKA (reference sequence). The CDR3 loop is CSASEWRARGIYEQYF.

The genes are TRBV12-3 or TRBV12-4 and TRBJ1-3. The CDR3 covers 15 residues. CDR3 amino acids: CASSPRQRSGNTIYF.

The gene calls are TRBV9 and TRBJ1-1. CDR1 and CDR2 (germline): SGDLS, YYNGEE. CDR3 length: 14 residues. The CDR3 loop is CASSSSGGDTEAFF.

This chain links TRBV25-1 with TRBJ1-2. Germline CDR1 and CDR2: MGHDK and SYGVNS. This CDR3 has 15 amino acids. CDR3 protein: CASSEYNLDSGSYTF.

The chain employs TRBV3-1 and TRBJ2-3; the TRBD1 assignment by TCRdb is unverifiable without DNA. Germline values: CDR1 LGHDT, CDR2 YNNKEL (reference sequence). The CDR3 covers 16 residues. CDR3 amino acids: CASSPGDSRGTDTQYF.

The chain has TRBV5-1 and TRBJ2-1; TCRdb selects TRBD2, and the lack of DNA leaves this call unchecked. The CDR3 extends over 15 amino acids. CDR1 and CDR2 (germline): SGHRS, YFSETQ. CDR3 amino acids: CASSPRTSADNEQFF.

The rearrangement joins TRBV12-3 or TRBV12-4 to TRBJ2-1. This CDR3 comprises 14 residues. CDR3 sequence: CASSRRSSYNEQFF.

The genes are TRBV10-3 and TRBJ2-1. CDR3 size: 13 residues. CDR1 is ENHRY and CDR2 is SYGVKD in the germline V gene. The CDR3 sequence is CAISESGYNEQFF.

The V gene is TRBV20-1, the J gene TRBJ1-4. The CDR3 runs 11 residues. CDR1 is DFQATT and CDR2 is SNEGSKA in the germline V gene (reference sequence). CDR3: CSAPDGEKLFF.

The chain uses TRBV7-9 and TRBJ1-1; TCRdb reports TRBD1, a call that lacks DNA to check it against. The CDR3 sequence is 14 residues long. Germline CDR1 is SEHNR and CDR2 is FQNEAQ (reference sequence). CDR3 loop: CASSLPGGNTEAFF.

This chain joins TRBV19 and TRBJ1-5; TCRdb calls TRBD1, which cannot be checked without DNA. In germline, CDR1 is LNHDA, CDR2 SQIVND (reference sequence). This CDR3 has 13 amino acids. The CDR3 is CASTVQGPQPQHF.

The CDR3 protein is CPSEGAGLAREQYF. The genes are TRBV7-2 and TRBJ2-7; the TCRdb D gene call, TRBD1, has no DNA to confirm it. CDR3 length: 14 amino acids. Germline CDR1 reads SGHTA; CDR2 reads FQGNSA.

The chain recombines TRBV20-1 with TRBJ1-1; TCRdb gives TRBD1 as the D gene, but with no DNA this cannot be confirmed. There are 13 residues in the CDR3. Looked up from germline, CDR1 is DFQATT and CDR2 is SNEGSKA (reference sequence). The CDR3 loop reads CSANRVRGTEAFF.

The chain recombines TRBV19 with TRBJ2-3; TCRdb gives TRBD2 as the D gene, but with no DNA this cannot be confirmed. Germline V lookup: CDR1 LNHDA, CDR2 SQIVND (reference sequence). This CDR3 comprises 14 residues. The CDR3 is CASRPREPTDTQYF.

V usage is TRBV9 and J usage is TRBJ2-3; TCRdb designates TRBD2, a call that cannot be tested without DNA. The CDR3 totals 15 residues. CDR1 is SGDLS, CDR2 YYNGEE, per germline. This CDR3 is CASSAPSGGSDTQYF.

The gene calls are TRBV5-6 and TRBJ2-1. The CDR3 spans 15 residues. The V gene's germline CDR1 is SGHDT and CDR2 YYEEEE. This CDR3 reads CASSNRGSSYNEQFF.